Listed below are T cell receptor beta chains from one sample, sequenced in a study of blood T cell repertoires in COVID-19. Profiled with immunoSEQ multiplex PCR; TCRdb holds only in-frame clones, not every one. The sample contains 150,000 to 200,000 clones, around nine tenths of which appear only once. Sequencing was done on a sample of peripheral blood. The receptors were sampled from a human donor in a cohort sampled during active COVID-19. Both conserved end residues are part of each CDR3. A D gene is named only where the DNA matches it firmly. Expanded clones get a size class; other rows say once, few or many, or leave the size out.

D gene,V gene,J gene,clone size,CDR3 protein,CDR3 DNA
NA,TRBV11-2,TRBJ2-3,once,CASSVTGNTADTQYF,TGTGCCAGCAGCGTAACAGGGAATACGGCAGATACGCAGTATTTT
TRBD1,TRBV9,TRBJ2-7,NA,CASSGDRGYEQYF,TGTGCCAGCAGCGGCGACAGGGGCTACGAGCAGTACTTC
NA,TRBV6-2/TRBV6-3,TRBJ1-5,NA,CASSYPGLGNQPQHF,TGTGCCAGCAGTTATCCCGGTCTCGGCAATCAGCCCCAGCATTTT
NA,TRBV29-1,TRBJ2-3,NA,CSVSTSPTDTQYF,TGCAGCGTGTCAACTAGCCCCACAGATACGCAGTATTTT
TRBD1,TRBV2,TRBJ1-5,NA,CASSWGQPDQPQHF,TGTGCCAGCAGTTGGGGACAGCCCGATCAGCCCCAGCATTTT
NA,TRBV19,TRBJ2-5,NA,CASSIRRKETQYF,TGTGCCAGTAGTATCCGGCGGAAGGAGACCCAGTACTTC
NA,TRBV19,TRBJ1-6,NA,CASTHSGQVSPLHF,TGTGCCAGCACCCACAGCGGTCAGGTCTCACCCCTCCACTTT
NA,TRBV6-2/TRBV6-3,TRBJ2-7,once,CASSFSDRYEQYF,TGTGCCAGCAGTTTTTCGGACAGATACGAGCAGTACTTC
NA,TRBV7-6,TRBJ2-2,few,CASSPSGGVTTGELFF,TGTGCCAGCAGCCCCTCCGGCGGGGTCACGACCGGGGAGCTGTTTTTT
NA,TRBV21-1,TRBJ2-7,NA,CASSKVEETSYEQYF,TGTGCCAGCAGCAAAGTTGAGGAGACCTCCTACGAGCAGTACTTC
NA,TRBV13,TRBJ2-7,NA,CASSLGRGFYEQYF,TGTGCCAGCAGCTTAGGGAGGGGGTTTTACGAGCAGTACTTC
TRBD1,TRBV28,TRBJ2-5,NA,CASSLSYGTGLPETQYF,TGTGCCAGCAGTTTATCGTACGGGACAGGACTTCCAGAGACCCAGTACTTC
NA,TRBV5-1,TRBJ2-7,NA,CASSLASSYEQYF,TGCGCCAGCAGCTTGGCTAGCTCCTACGAGCAGTACTTC
NA,TRBV5-8,TRBJ1-1,NA,CASRPGGTLNTEAFF,TGTGCCAGCAGACCTGGGGGCACCTTGAACACTGAAGCTTTCTTT
TRBD1,TRBV5-1,TRBJ2-2,NA,CASSLIGTGTSGELFF,TGCGCCAGCAGCTTGATTGGGACAGGGACTTCCGGGGAGCTGTTTTTT
TRBD2,TRBV5-1,TRBJ2-2,NA,CASSWTEGSGGSGELFF,TGCGCCAGCAGCTGGACCGAGGGTAGCGGGGGAAGCGGGGAGCTGTTTTTT
NA,TRBV12-3/TRBV12-4,TRBJ2-7,few,CASSLGQTYEQYF,TGTGCCAGCAGTTTAGGACAGACCTACGAGCAGTACTTC
TRBD1,TRBV6-1,TRBJ2-5,NA,CASSDPGQQETQYF,TGTGCCAGCAGTGACCCGGGACAGCAAGAGACCCAGTACTTC
NA,TRBV27,TRBJ2-1,NA,CASSLGGPANEQFF,TGTGCCAGCAGTCTCGGCGGCCCGGCCAATGAGCAGTTCTTC